This T cell receptor beta chain was recorded in a study of shared clonotypes between healthy human individuals. This clone was detected once. Each unsorted PBMC replicate got 300 ng genomic DNA, tens of thousands of genomes. Original processing notes: Filtering differed since immunoSEQ provided only junctions, with no quality scores. Sequenced by immunoSEQ multiplex PCR; TCRdb stores in-frame clones only, minus some. D and trimming come from the DNA, and the V and J calls and clone size come from that table. The sample yields roughly 490,000 clones, over 60% seen once. The TCR was taken from a woman aged 35 to 49 in good health. Some clones in this sample may be carry-over from other donors' samples. Sequenced input: PBMCs.

The CDR3 spells CAISANRGGNYGYTF. As DNA, the CDR3 is TGTGCCATCAGTGCGAACAGGGGGGGTAACTATGGCTACACCTTC. The chain employs TRBV10-3 and TRBJ1-2, with 8 bases matching TRBD1. V was pared by 4 bases and J by 1 base, with 5 bases of the junction left unmatched. The germline V gene encodes CDR1 ENHRY and CDR2 SYGVKD. The CDR3 spans 15 residues.